Below, 18 T cell receptor beta chains from the same sample are listed, as sequenced in a study of blood T cell repertoires in COVID-19. Libraries were prepared by immunoSEQ multiplex PCR; TCRdb keeps only in-frame clonotypes and omits some of them. The profile shows 40,000 to 55,000 clones, approximately 82% of them singletons. The specimen was peripheral blood. All receptors derive from a woman between 70 and 85 years old with acute or convalescent COVID-19.

This chain links TRBV27 with TRBJ2-3; possibly TRBD2 for D (5 bases). CDR1 is MNHEY, CDR2 SMNVEV, per germline (reference sequence). V was clipped by 1 base and J by 5 bases, with 16 bases between them. This CDR3 has 16 residues. The CDR3 reads CASSLYPPRVEDTQYF. CDR3 bases: TGTGCCAGCAGTTTATATCCCCCGAGGGTGGAAGATACGCAGTATTTT.

This chain joins TRBV7-2 and TRBJ2-2; maybe TRBD2 (5 bases). Trimming took off 0 bases at V and 0 bases at J, with 5 bases between the two ends. The CDR3 covers 15 residues. Germline CDR1 reads SGHTA; CDR2 reads FQGNSA. The CDR3 spells CASSLAGANTGELFF. The CDR3 nucleotides read TGTGCCAGCAGCTTAGCCGGGGCGAACACCGGGGAGCTGTTTTTT.

The chain couples TRBV5-1 to TRBJ2-3; D is unresolved. With 0 bases removed from V and 0 bases from J, the gap between germline ends came to 8 bases. The CDR3 is made up of 15 amino acids. Germline CDR1 is SGHRS and CDR2 is YFSETQ. CDR3 in amino acids: CASSLVGASTDTQYF. The CDR3 DNA follows: TGCGCCAGCAGCTTGGTAGGAGCTAGCACAGATACGCAGTATTTT.

The V call is TRBV5-1, the J call TRBJ2-7; 7 bases align to TRBD1. The CDR3 contains 14 residues. Germline V gene lookup returns CDR1 SGHRS and CDR2 YFSETQ. The trim removed 1 base at V and 4 bases at J, leaving 5 bases unmatched. The CDR3 nucleotides read TGCGCCAGCAGCTTGATCGGGACAGAGTACGAGCAGTACTTC. It encodes CASSLIGTEYEQYF.

To note about this clone: No DNA is shown, since the ends of the CDR3 on it are uncertain; the CDR3 is the one TCRdb lists. CDR3 protein: CASSKAEYCCLGGETQYF. The genes are TRBV21-1 and TRBJ2-5; whether TRBD2, the table's D call, matches the DNA was not checked. TRBV21-1 is assigned pseudogene status. The CDR3 contains 18 residues when both ends are counted.

The V call is TRBV19, the J call TRBJ1-4; TRBD1 matches at 7 bases. The CDR3 has 15 residues. Germline-derived CDR1 and CDR2 are LNHDA and SQIVND (reference sequence). J was trimmed by 5 bases and V by 6 bases; bases with no gene match: 9. This CDR3 reads CASSRAGTANEKLFF. CDR3 bases: TGTGCCAGTAGCCGCGCGGGGACAGCCAATGAAAAACTGTTTTTT.

The rearrangement joins TRBV4-1 to TRBJ2-3; 10 bases agree with TRBD2. Trimming at V came to 4 bases and at J to 4 bases, leaving 2 bases not matched to a gene. CDR3 length equals 14 residues. Germline-derived CDR1 and CDR2 are MGHRA and YSYEKL. This CDR3 is CASSPSGSSDTQYF. CDR3 DNA: TGCGCCAGCAGCCCTAGCGGGAGCTCAGATACGCAGTATTTT.

A few counts support this clone. The CDR3 DNA is TGTGCCAGCAGCTTAGCGAGTTGGCCAGGGGTTCAGCCCCAGCATTTT. Protein: CASSLASWPGVQPQHF. The V call is TRBV7-2, the J call TRBJ1-5; a weak D match, TRBD1 (6 bases). The length of the CDR3 is 16 residues. V lost 0 bases and J 6 bases, leaving 15 bases between the germline ends. The germline V gene has CDR1 SGHTA and CDR2 FQGNSA.

This rearrangement joins TRBV6-2 or TRBV6-3 to TRBJ1-5, with a tentative D call TRBD1 (6 bases). CDR1 and CDR2 (germline): MNHEY, SVGEGT. This CDR3 contains 17 residues. Trimming removed 2 bases from V and 0 bases from J, with 14 bases in between. The CDR3 DNA is TGTGCCAGCAGTTACAACAGGGCCTCATATAGCAATCAGCCCCAGCATTTT. Translated, it gives CASSYNRASYSNQPQHF.

The chain employs TRBV28 and TRBJ1-1; tentatively, D is TRBD1 (6 bases). The CDR3 consists of 15 residues. The V gene lost 2 bases and the J gene lost 1 base, with 11 bases spanning the gap. Germline CDR1 and CDR2: MDHEN and SYDVKM. The CDR3 DNA follows: TGTGCCAGCAGTTTACTGGGGGCTAAGAACACTGAAGCTTTCTTT. Residues: CASSLLGAKNTEAFF.

In its sample, this clone was seen a few times. V gene TRBV4-1 combines with J gene TRBJ1-2; TRBD1 aligns across 9 bases. Trimming cost V 4 bases and J 6 bases; bases outside gene matches: 6. CDR1 and CDR2 (germline): MGHRA, YSYEKL. This CDR3 is built from 14 residues. The CDR3: CASSREGQGDGYTF. The CDR3 DNA follows: TGCGCCAGCAGCCGGGAGGGACAGGGAGATGGCTACACCTTC.

DNA for the CDR3: TGTGCCAGCAGCCCTCGGACATCCGTCTACAATGAGCAGTTCTTC. It is translated as CASSPRTSVYNEQFF. The rearrangement uses TRBV7-9 and TRBJ2-1, with D perhaps matching TRBD1 (5 bases). Germline V gene lookup returns CDR1 SEHNR and CDR2 FQNEAQ (reference sequence). The CDR3 covers 15 residues. The V end was cut by 5 bases, the J end by 3 bases, with 14 bases between.

This chain uses TRBV7-6 with TRBJ2-1, with D unclear. The CDR3 loop spans 15 amino acids. Per germline, CDR1 SGHVS and CDR2 FNYEAQ. The ends were cut back, 2 bases at V and 4 bases at J, with 12 bases in the middle. The chain's CDR3 is CASSLSQAPYNEQFF. The DNA for the CDR3 is TGTGCCAGCAGCTTATCCCAAGCTCCTTACAATGAGCAGTTCTTC.

This clone has more than one count but fewer than ten. CDR3 protein: CASSLVPLGAYEQYF. The CDR3 DNA reads as TGCGCCAGCAGCTTGGTTCCCCTAGGAGCCTACGAGCAGTACTTC. The chain is built from TRBV5-1 and TRBJ2-7; D gene unclear. Germline-derived CDR1 and CDR2 are SGHRS and YFSETQ. The CDR3 consists of 15 residues. Trimming pared 0 bases from V and 2 bases from J, leaving 12 bases between.

The table lists this clone with a few counts. The V call is TRBV5-1, the J call TRBJ2-7; TRBD2 matches at 13 bases. The germline CDR1 and CDR2 sequences are SGHRS and YFSETQ. Unmatched junction bases numbered 10, after V lost 4 bases and J lost 0 bases. The length of the CDR3 is 18 residues. Here the CDR3 DNA reads TGCGCCAGCAGCGCTGGACTAGCGGGAGCAATCGACTCCTACGAGCAGTACTTC. This sequence encodes CASSAGLAGAIDSYEQYF.

The chain uses TRBV29-1 and TRBJ1-1; 7 bases fit TRBD1. The CDR3 length is 15 residues. With 4 bases clipped from V and 0 bases from J, the junction kept 8 bases outside the gene matches. Germline V gene lookup returns CDR1 SQVTM and CDR2 ANQGSEA. The CDR3 loop reads CSVVRQGTMNTEAFF. CDR3 bases: TGCAGCGTTGTACGACAGGGCACTATGAACACTGAAGCTTTCTTT.

The chain carries TRBV27 and TRBJ2-1; tentatively, D is TRBD2 (6 bases). The V end lost 6 bases, the J end lost 2 bases, and 11 bases lay between the germline ends. The CDR3 consists of 14 residues. Germline CDR1 is MNHEY and CDR2 is SMNVEV (reference sequence). The DNA of the CDR3 is TGTGCCAGCAGCCGGAGGGCAACCTACAATGAGCAGTTCTTC. Its translation: CASSRRATYNEQFF.

V is TRBV28 and J is TRBJ2-3, with 9 bases identical to TRBD2. From germline, CDR1 is MDHEN and CDR2 SYDVKM. The V segment lost 5 bases and the J segment 6 bases; nucleotides outside the gene matches: 15. The CDR3 covers 17 residues. CDR3 coding DNA: TGTGCCAGCAGTCCCTCCCGTGGTAGCGGGAGTTACGATACGCAGTATTTT. Translating it yields CASSPSRGSGSYDTQYF.